This T cell receptor beta chain comes out of a study of a mutant IDH1 vaccine in newly diagnosed glioma. Germline CDR1 and CDR2: ENHRY and SYGVKD. The CDR3 extends over 19 amino acids. Trimming left V 3 bases short and J 4 bases short, with 22 bases between. Profiled with immunoSEQ multiplex PCR; TCRdb holds only in-frame clones, not every one. Of about 29,000 clones in the sample, 65% to 85% were seen once. Stated time point: week 23, last vaccination. A single vaccine dose contained 300 ug of mutant IDH1 20-mer peptide, and topical imiquimod was used with it. The count of this clone is one. Its target is unknown.

The rearrangement uses TRBV10-3 and TRBJ1-6; tentatively, D is TRBD1 (5 bases). The source of this sequence is a woman aged 18-30 years with glioma. This sample comprised PBMCs, obtained from a glioma patient whose treatment included an IDH1 peptide vaccine. The CDR3 spells CAISDPRQGRSPYNSPLHF. The CDR3 DNA sequence: TGTGCCATCAGTGATCCTCGCCAGGGCCGTTCACCTTATAATTCACCCCTCCACTTT.